This T cell receptor beta chain is from a study of cytomegalovirus exposure and HLA in healthy donors (dated by TCRdb to about 2017). Background for the entire study: An earlier analysis of approximately 640 of the donors reported about 290 Gb of sequence data and more than 90 million unique TCR beta sequences from roughly 180 million T cells. An early release that covered roughly 600 HLA-typed donors contained approximately 320 gigabases of sequencing data and 85 million to 100 million unique TCR sequences. Of the roughly 400 genotyped donors, around 81% fell in the genetic ancestry cluster associated with self-reported Caucasian donors. The study aimed to test whether cataloging public T cell receptors could reveal signatures of past pathogen exposure. The study profiled the T cell repertoires of more than 500 subjects by immunosequencing and related them to cytomegalovirus serostatus. In addition to the first cohort of approximately 670 subjects, a separate validation cohort of 100 to 150 different subjects was used. To predict cytomegalovirus infection status, the study brought together high-throughput TCR immunosequencing, statistical association of individual TCRs with disease status, and machine learning. A later analysis re-examined previously published TCR beta repertoires from about 670 donors and added high-resolution HLA genotyping to investigate patterns of TCR occurrence. The later analysis used no new phenotypic data to find candidate immune exposures, relying instead on TCR beta sequences and their occurrence across donors. An earlier analysis of approximately 630 of the donors applied high-throughput TCR beta sequencing to assess whether each TCR beta V gene segment acted as functional or pseudogenic. Donor age, sex, ethnicity and CMV serostatus were compiled together with the repertoire data. Genome-wide SNP genotypes for about 55% of the roughly 670 donors were used in a later genetic analysis, which treated that subset as a discovery cohort. Every discovery cohort repertoire had been produced on one sequencing platform. HLA typing included class I and class II loci at four-digit resolution. The number of donors typed differed by locus, with about 629-630 for A, B, C, DRB1 and DQB1, roughly 520 for DQA1, 600 to 610 for DPA1, and approximately 470 for DPB1. Roughly 5 DR-DQ haplotypes were treated as single units for association and clustering because of strong linkage in the cohort. Across approximately 400 genotyped donors of the cohort, an average of about 240,000 unique TCR beta nucleotide sequences per donor were sequenced, and roughly 20% of those sequences were non-productive. Study-wide findings and limitations: Three of the identified cytomegalovirus-associated TCR beta chains were confirmed in vitro to be specific for cytomegalovirus antigens. Sequencing depth was assumed to be roughly uniform across donors in the presence/absence analyses, though that assumption may not hold. The only immune exposure information available for the cohort was CMV serostatus. The cohort was sequenced for TCR beta chains only, and without alpha or paired-chain data the features that could be detected were limited. A further reported finding was that TCR beta sequences accurately predicted the HLA-A and HLA-B alleles for most subjects in the first cohort. Because HLA typing was unavailable for some donors at each locus, only the typed subset was used in association tests. Most TCR sequences were seen in very few donors, while some public TCRs were found in many individuals. According to the authors, the approach could potentially be generalized to other disease states and immunological phenotypes. According to a later analysis, most CMV-associated TCR beta chains appeared to be HLA-restricted, and the HLA associations seemed to be driven largely by CMV exposure. Compared with the roughly 670-donor mean, donors in an Asian-associated ancestry cluster had fewer N-insertions in productive TCRs, according to a later genetic analysis. In both the original and validation cohorts, the classifier was reported to diagnose cytomegalovirus status with high specificity and sensitivity. A later analysis associated about 17,000 TCR beta sequences with specific HLA alleles at a false discovery rate of 0.05. Linkage disequilibrium might explain the correlated functional status among segregating V segments, but an unknown experimental factor could not be ruled out. In an earlier analysis of around 600 of the donors, most TCR beta V segments appeared in productive rearrangements about 87% or about 30% of the time, broadly matching IMGT annotations. In a later genetic analysis, a missense DCLRE1C variant was associated with V-gene and J-gene trimming of TCR beta chains, and the association was replicated in an independent cohort. The 87-base-pair reads could not distinguish some IMGT-functional V segments, including TRBV6-2 and TRBV6-3, so those segments were excluded. A cluster of highly shared sequence variants was judged likely to represent a technical artifact of the sequencing pipeline. In a later analysis, several top co-occurrence clusters were reported to appear linked to parvovirus B19, influenza, CMV and Epstein-Barr virus. In the study, about 150 TCR beta chains were listed as associated with cytomegalovirus. When HLA alleles, especially DR and DQ, strongly co-occurred, attributing TCR associations to individual alleles was difficult. Because counts were too low, 15 to 20 rarely observed V segments, including chromosome 9 orphons, were excluded from the earlier analysis of around 640 of the donors. According to a later analysis, TCR association rates differed among HLA loci, with DRB1 alleles showing the most associated TCRs and HLA-C alleles showing the fewest. In a later analysis, HLA-associated TCR beta chains showed more clonal expansion and lower generation probabilities than non-associated chains that were equally common.

This clone was seen just once. There is no known antigen for this receptor. No base quality values were provided; no much bigger clone lies one nucleotide off. The library was produced with the immunoSEQ multiplex PCR assay. For the multiplex PCR, a mixture combining 60 forward primers for TCR Vbeta segments and 13 reverse primers for TCR Jbeta segments was used. A multiplex PCR assay on genomic DNA amplified the CDR3 region of rearranged TCR beta genes. On the Illumina HiSeq System, the amplified TCR beta libraries were sequenced as 87-base-pair reads. In the original analysis: A later analysis tallied 75 million to 95 million unique TCR beta chains across the roughly 610 repertoires, and about 12 million of those chains were shared by two or more donors. Raw reads were error-corrected and collapsed into unique sequences with a nearest-neighbor algorithm that merged closely related sequences to remove PCR and sequencing errors. CDR3 sequences were aligned to IMGT reference sequences to assign V, D and J gene segments. For a sequence to be retained, a match of at least six nucleotides was required to both a V gene segment and a J gene segment. Rearrangements were called productive when the CDR3 lacked stop codons and stayed in frame with V and J; all others were non-productive. Following IMGT convention, CDR3 was defined as the stretch from the second conserved V-encoded cysteine to the conserved J-encoded phenylalanine. In an earlier analysis of 587 of the donors, sequences lacking an unambiguous match to a single V gene segment were excluded. In an earlier analysis of more than 500 of the donors, a V segment was called functional when productive rearrangements were above 56.7%, and segregating when the standard deviation between donors exceeded 5%. A statistical classification framework was built for diagnosing cytomegalovirus status from the catalog of TCR beta chain sequences. A later analysis assigned V and J genes by comparing TCR nucleotide sequences with IMGT/GENE-DB human TR gene sequences. Using the TCRdist pipeline, a later analysis assigned CDR3 sequences along with most-parsimonious VDJ recombination scenarios. In a later analysis, each TCR beta chain was defined by its CDR3 amino acid sequence together with its V-gene family, and reads lacking a unique V-gene family were excluded. As a way to deal with suspected cross-contamination and a sequencing artifact, a later analysis dropped approximately 570 nucleotide sequences that were highly shared and had low generation probability. In a later analysis, a clonal expansion index was calculated for each public chain from normalized within-repertoire ranks of inferred template counts. In a later analysis, generation probabilities were computed with a VDJ recombination model fitted to out-of-frame rearrangements, and the resulting probabilities were checked against IGoR. In a later analysis, hypergeometric tests were used to score TCR-TCR, TCR-HLA and TCR-CMV co-occurrence, with a repertoire-size bias correction applied to TCR pairs. To estimate false discovery rates, a later analysis permuted the HLA or CMV assignments 20 times. In a later analysis, co-occurring TCRs were grouped with DBSCAN, and TCRdist sequence similarity was added when clustering was performed within HLA-allele-positive subsets. Repertoires with fewer than 30,000 or more than 120,000 public chains were left out of co-occurrence clustering, as were about 5 repertoires with anomalous nucleotide sharing. TCRdb re-hosts the immuneACCESS table, in-frame sequences only. Its copies lack some clones; in the studies checked, an unresolved V gene accounts for under half of them, and the cause for the rest is not known. V and J calls and clone size are given by that table; D and trimming were obtained from the DNA. A total of approximately 110,000 clones appear in this sample, 60% to 80% of them only once. The top ten clonotypes cover 8.6% of the sample.

Trimming takes 5 bases from V and 0 bases from J, and the germline ends sit 14 bases apart. CDR1 and CDR2 (SQVTM, ANQGSEA) derive from the germline V gene. The CDR3 runs 14 amino acids, cysteine and phenylalanine included. Here the CDR3 DNA is all that survives: 42 bases in frame from base 1. In total, 666 healthy bone marrow donors made up the cohort. All cohort members were sampled while nominally healthy, although unrecorded immune exposures were likely present. The donor was CMV seropositive and was included in the group of approximately 310 seropositive cohort members. A peripheral blood sample was provided by each donor, and peripheral blood mononuclear cells were used for TCR beta sequencing. The Qiagen DNeasy Blood Extraction Kit was used to extract genomic DNA from the blood cell samples.

This sequence uses TRBV29-1 and TRBJ2-7; TRBD1 might be the D gene, on 5 matching bases. The sample consisted of PBMCs. The receptor's source is a woman in her thirties or forties in good health and CMV-seropositive. The DNA sequence is TGCAGCGTTTTTGGGGCGGACCCCTCCTACGAGCAGTACTTC. Translated, this gives CSVFGADPSYEQYF.